A single sample gave rise to the 25 T cell receptor beta chains below, sequenced in a study of identical twins. TCRdb re-analysed the 5' RACE reads in MiXCR, keeping a single row per CDR3 protein. The sample records about 340,000 distinct CDR3 sequences, 9% being singletons. Sequenced input: naive T cells sorted from blood. Receptor source: a woman aged 45-60 years in good health.

The CDR3 loop is CASSADSGITQYF. DNA for the CDR3: TGTGCCAGCAGTGCGGATAGCGGGATAACGCAGTATTTT. The chain has TRBV6-4 and TRBJ2-3; TRBD2 agrees at 8 bases. Trimming at V came to 4 bases and at J to 9 bases, leaving 6 bases not matched to a gene. The germline V gene encodes CDR1 MRHNA and CDR2 SNTAGT. This CDR3 is built from 13 residues.

This clonotype was picked up a small number of times. This chain uses TRBV24-1 with TRBJ2-1; 8 positions agree with TRBD1. The V gene's germline CDR1 is KGHDR and CDR2 SFDVKD. CDR3 size: 14 residues. The V segment lost 9 bases and the J segment 4 bases; nucleotides outside the gene matches: 7. The CDR3 region has the DNA TGTGCCACCCCTAGACAGGGGTTTTACAATGAGCAGTTCTTC. Translating it yields CATPRQGFYNEQFF.

The chain couples TRBV4-1 to TRBJ2-7; a possible D gene is TRBD2 (7 bases). Per the germline V gene, CDR1 is MGHRA and CDR2 is YSYEKL. The CDR3 consists of 14 residues. V dropped 0 bases and J dropped 4 bases, with 10 bases sitting between them. For the CDR3, the DNA is TGCGCCAGCAGCCAAGAGGGGGGGCCATACGAGCAGTACTTC. Encoded protein: CASSQEGGPYEQYF.

This rearrangement joins TRBV10-3 to TRBJ1-1; the D gene is possibly TRBD1 (6 bases). This CDR3 has 13 residues. The V end was cut by 5 bases, the J end by 4 bases, with 11 bases between. Germline lookup yields CDR1 ENHRY and CDR2 SYGVKD. This chain's CDR3 is CAISSTGSTEAFF. The CDR3 coding sequence is TGTGCCATCAGTAGTACAGGGAGCACTGAAGCTTTCTTT.

This clonotype was observed many times. This chain joins TRBV5-5 and TRBJ2-6; no reliable D call. This CDR3 is 16 amino acids long. Trimming removed 4 bases from V and 4 bases from J, with 15 bases in between. Germline V CDR1 and CDR2: SGHKS, YYEKEE (reference sequence). CDR3 residues: CASSNTGLVGANVLTF. As DNA, the CDR3 is TGTGCCAGCAGCAATACCGGCCTTGTGGGGGCCAACGTCCTGACTTTC.

This clonotype was found many times. The chain recombines TRBV6-5 with TRBJ1-1; D is perhaps TRBD1 (5 bases). This CDR3 contains 16 residues. Germline-derived CDR1 and CDR2 are MNHEY and SVGAGI. Trimming took off 0 bases at V and 1 base at J, with 12 bases between the two ends. The CDR3 sequence is CASSYSPLGGNTEAFF. CDR3 bases: TGTGCCAGCAGTTACTCACCCTTGGGGGGGAACACTGAAGCTTTCTTT.

This clonotype was seen repeatedly, ten times or more. The genes are TRBV20-1 and TRBJ2-7; TRBD1 matches at 9 bases. The CDR3 runs to 12 residues. J was trimmed by 5 bases and V by 6 bases; bases with no gene match: 5. CDR1 and CDR2 from the germline V gene are DFQATT and SNEGSKA (reference sequence). As DNA, the CDR3 is TGCAGTGCAACGGGACAGGGCCACGAGCAGTACTTC. It is translated as CSATGQGHEQYF.

In this sample, this clonotype turned up many times. The V gene is TRBV20-1, the J gene TRBJ2-5; D might be TRBD2 (5 bases). Trimming removed 3 bases from V and 4 bases from J, with 18 bases in between. The CDR3 is 15 residues long. Per germline, CDR1 DFQATT and CDR2 SNEGSKA (reference sequence). CDR3 amino acids: CSARRLWGVGETQYF. The CDR3 nucleotides read TGCAGTGCTAGGAGACTATGGGGTGTCGGAGAGACCCAGTACTTC.

This clonotype was picked up a small number of times. The chain employs TRBV24-1 and TRBJ1-2; possible D gene TRBD1, 5 bases. V lost 3 bases to trimming and J lost 0 bases, with 13 bases between them. The CDR3 loop spans 16 amino acids. Looked up from germline, CDR1 is KGHDR and CDR2 is SFDVKD. The CDR3 protein is CATSDAPGRPNYGYTF. CDR3 coding DNA: TGTGCCACCAGTGATGCTCCGGGACGCCCTAACTATGGCTACACCTTC.

This clonotype was counted between two and nine times. As DNA, the CDR3 is TGCAGTGCTAGAGATTCCGACAGGGGAGGGGAGACCCAGTACTTC. The encoded protein is CSARDSDRGGETQYF. The V gene is TRBV20-1, the J gene TRBJ2-5; possibly TRBD1 for D (8 bases). The length of the CDR3 is 15 residues. V shed 0 bases and J shed 5 bases, with 16 bases lying between them. The germline CDR1 and CDR2 sequences are DFQATT and SNEGSKA (reference sequence).

Only a few counts were recorded for this clonotype. The chain recombines TRBV7-9 with TRBJ2-7; 14 bases are shared with TRBD2. Looked up from germline, CDR1 is SEHNR and CDR2 is FQNEAQ (reference sequence). The CDR3 consists of 17 residues. V trimming: 1 base; J trimming: 7 bases; junction bases outside the gene matches: 9. CDR3 sequence (DNA): TGTGCCAGCAGCTTAGAGAGGGGACTAGCGGGAGAGCGAGAGCAGTACTTC. Its protein is CASSLERGLAGEREQYF.

In this sample, this clonotype turned up many times. The CDR3 sequence: CASSTSYNEQFF. CDR3 sequence (DNA): TGCGCCAGCAGCACCTCCTACAATGAGCAGTTCTTC. The chain carries TRBV5-1 and TRBJ2-1; D unresolved. This CDR3 spans 12 amino acids. The V end lost 4 bases, the J end lost 0 bases, and 2 bases lay between the germline ends. Germline assignment: CDR1 SGHRS and CDR2 YFSETQ.

The chain has TRBV30 and TRBJ2-7, with 8 bases matching TRBD2. The ends lost 0 bases at V and 5 bases at J; junction bases unmatched: 3. CDR1 and CDR2 (germline): GTSNPN, SVGIG (reference sequence). The CDR3 totals 13 residues. Written as DNA, the CDR3 is TGTGCCTGGAGTGTTGCGGGGGGCCACGAGCAGTACTTC. Residues: CAWSVAGGHEQYF. The full variable domain, rest sourced from reference TRBV30 and TRBJ2-7, is SQTIHQWPATLVQPVGSPLSLECTVEGTSNPNLYWYRQAAGRGLQLLFYSVGIGQISSEVPQNLSASRPQDRQFILSSKKLLLSDSGFYLCAWSVAGGHEQYFGPGTRLTVT.

J is TRBJ1-5 and V is TRBV20-1; possibly TRBD1 for D (6 bases). This CDR3 is 14 amino acids long. Germline CDR1 DFQATT, CDR2 SNEGSKA (reference sequence). The ends were cut back, 6 bases at V and 2 bases at J, with 14 bases in the middle. CDR3 amino acids: CSAVDRLGNQPQHF. The CDR3 bases are TGCAGTGCAGTAGACAGGTTGGGCAATCAGCCCCAGCATTTT.

This clonotype appeared a few times. The rearrangement uses TRBV6-2 or TRBV6-3 and TRBJ2-1; 10 nucleotides match TRBD2. The CDR3 has 16 residues. Trimming cost V 7 bases and J 1 base; bases outside gene matches: 7. In germline, CDR1 is MNHEY, CDR2 SVGEGT. The CDR3: CASNLAGVVSYNEQFF. The CDR3, as DNA: TGTGCCAGCAACCTAGCGGGAGTGGTTTCCTACAATGAGCAGTTCTTC.

This clonotype occurred many times. The V gene is TRBV5-1, the J gene TRBJ2-5; tentative D call: TRBD2 (5 bases). Looked up from germline, CDR1 is SGHRS and CDR2 is YFSETQ. This CDR3 is 15 amino acids long. V was cut by 1 base and J by 5 bases, with 15 bases left in between. The chain's CDR3 is CASSLYSLDGETQYF. DNA for the CDR3: TGCGCCAGCAGCTTGTACTCACTAGACGGTGAGACCCAGTACTTC.

V usage is TRBV29-1 and J usage is TRBJ1-1; unclear D gene. Trimming stripped 4 bases from V and 0 bases from J, with 6 bases between. This CDR3 region has 12 residues. CDR1 SQVTM and CDR2 ANQGSEA come from the germline V gene. CDR3 amino acids: CSVVRMNTEAFF. CDR3 coding DNA: TGCAGCGTTGTCCGGATGAACACTGAAGCTTTCTTT.

This clonotype was seen a handful of times. The chain couples TRBV12-3 or TRBV12-4 to TRBJ2-7; D ambiguous. This CDR3 contains 15 residues. V lost 5 bases, J lost 3 bases, and 17 bases lay in between. The CDR3 nucleotides read TGTGCCAGCAGTCCCTACTTAGGGTCCTTCTACGAGCAGTACGTC. It specifies CASSPYLGSFYEQYV.

There are a few counts of this clonotype. V and J are TRBV12-3 or TRBV12-4 and TRBJ1-2; TRBD1 matches at 8 bases. After removal of 3 bases from V and 2 bases from J, the junction contained 2 bases not matched to a gene. The CDR3 is made up of 14 amino acids. For the CDR3, the DNA is TGTGCCAGCAGTTTGACAGGGGCGAACTATGGCTACACCTTC. Protein product: CASSLTGANYGYTF.

This clonotype showed up many times. The gene calls are TRBV18 and TRBJ2-1; 10 bases are shared with TRBD2. Per germline, CDR1 KGHSH and CDR2 LQKENI. This CDR3 comprises 18 residues. V was clipped by 2 bases and J by 0 bases; unmatched bases: 7. For the CDR3, the DNA is TGTGCCAGCTCACCAGGCGGACTAGCGGAGAGCTCCTACAATGAGCAGTTCTTC. Translating gives CASSPGGLAESSYNEQFF.

This clonotype has only a few counts. This chain connects TRBV3-1 to TRBJ2-4; possible D gene TRBD2, 5 bases. The germline V and J ends were trimmed by 5 bases and 5 bases, with 16 bases remaining between them. The CDR3 totals 15 residues. CDR1 is LGHDT and CDR2 is YNNKEL in the germline V gene (reference sequence). CDR3 amino acids: CASSAPTEGENIQYF. For the CDR3, the DNA is TGTGCCAGCAGCGCGCCCACCGAGGGCGAAAACATTCAGTACTTC.

The sample holds a few counts of this clonotype. The V and J genes are TRBV5-1 and TRBJ2-7; D call uncertain. Trimming left V 4 bases short and J 6 bases short, with 8 bases between. This CDR3 is built from 11 residues. In germline, CDR1 is SGHRS, CDR2 YFSETQ. The CDR3 DNA reads TGCGCCAGCAGCGCCGTCGGCGAGCAGTACTTC. As protein: CASSAVGEQYF.

The chain recombines TRBV9 with TRBJ2-5, with D possibly matching TRBD2 (6 bases). V gave up 0 bases and J gave up 3 bases, with 9 bases separating them. CDR1 is SGDLS, CDR2 YYNGEE, per germline. The CDR3 totals 14 residues. The CDR3 DNA reads as TGTGCCAGCAGCGTAGGGAGGACTAAAGAGACCCAGTACTTC. Translation gives CASSVGRTKETQYF. Based on the CDR3 plus reference TRBV9 and TRBJ2-5, the full variable domain is DSGVTQTPKHLITATGQRVTLRCSPRSGDLSVYWYQQSLDQGLQFLIQYYNGEERAKGNILERFSAQQFPDLHSELNLSSLELGDSALYFCASSVGRTKETQYFGPGTRLLVL.

This clonotype showed up many times. The rearrangement links TRBV20-1 to TRBJ2-5; a possible D gene is TRBD1 (6 bases). The germline gives CDR1 DFQATT, CDR2 SNEGSKA (reference sequence). CDR3 length: 15 amino acids. V dropped 0 bases and J dropped 2 bases, with 13 bases sitting between them. The CDR3 protein is CSARDPLTGQETQYF. CDR3 sequence (DNA): TGCAGTGCTAGAGACCCCCTGACAGGTCAAGAGACCCAGTACTTC.

This clonotype turned up a few times. CDR3 in amino acids: CATGPAEQYV. DNA for the CDR3: TGTGCCACCGGGCCCGCAGAGCAGTACGTC. The chain employs TRBV27 and TRBJ2-7; D is unclear. This CDR3 is built from 10 residues. Germline V gene lookup returns CDR1 MNHEY and CDR2 SMNVEV (reference sequence). The ends were cut back, 10 bases at V and 7 bases at J, with 11 bases in the middle.